A selection of T cell receptor beta chains follows, all from one sample in a study of metastatic and nonmetastatic thyroid tumors. TCRdb re-processed the PCR reads through MiXCR. The sample lists some 26,000 clones, approximately 24% occurring once. What was sequenced was blood. These receptor sequences come from a male donor with papillary thyroid cancer or a benign thyroid nodule (not recorded which). Some clones in this sample may be carry-over from other donors' samples. Both conserved end residues are part of each CDR3. The order of the fields is V gene, CDR3 protein.

TRBV20-1 CSARDLGEVTNSPLHF
TRBV20-1 CSAIRGTAYSNQPQHF
TRBV10-3 CAISVRTGAQETQYF
TRBV7-3 CAISPPGGTQYF
TRBV30 CACEGGRNSPLHF
TRBV10-3 CAIMGGRDSYTF
TRBV27 CASSLWGGNTGELFF
TRBV2 CASSEAAGTHTGELFF
TRBV20-1 CRPYREDTEAFF
TRBV28 CASSAPAGSSYGQYF
TRBV20-1 CSAQGSVIGSPLHF
TRBV29-1 CSVPRGGRSYEQYF
TRBV4-1 CASSHPAGGVYGYTF
TRBV10-1 CASRGAAEAFF
TRBV15 CATSREGSLEQFF
TRBV7-6 CASSLELASSGAGELFF
TRBV5-6 CASSFGLAGAYEQYF
TRBV4-1 CASSQGSPTGHGYTF
TRBV13 CASRRTGAPYEQYF
TRBV20-1 CSSRDGGGLTGELFF
TRBV7-2 CASSLKVWGRGANVLTF
TRBV18 CASSPERRANRREQYF
TRBV15 CATSRGAGHGYTF
TRBV27 CASSLSRRLDSGADTQYF
TRBV10-3 CAITPPDRGGSNQPQHF
TRBV6-2/TRBV6-3 CASSRPTERGLGTQYF
TRBV20-1 CSATPTSGGGASTDTQYF
TRBV30 CASQVRGAGNTIYF
TRBV6-1 CASSVRRTAAEQYF
TRBV30 CAWGILAGNTGELFF
TRBV10-3 CAISVMGPLNQPQHF
TRBV6-5 CASSYSGLAGNTGELFF
TRBV28 CASRKSGEHQFF
TRBV6-1 CASSRLLGANLLYEQYF
TRBV6-1 CASSAGTGTYEQYF
TRBV6-1 CASTRAYSNQPQHF
TRBV24-1 CATGATSYNEQFF
TRBV4-2 CASSQIGLAGGVGANVLTF
TRBV9 CASSVALHTDTQYF
TRBV4-3 CASSPAGGPYNEQFF
TRBV18 CASSLIQGGGEKLFF
TRBV9 CSSSQQGQTYGYTF
TRBV7-2 CASSHDSYEQYF
TRBV11-2 CASSPQSGKVSYEQYF
TRBV28 CASNPASGKNYEQYF
TRBV7-3 CASSLMGTGHEQYF
TRBV7-2 CASSLYWGTGELFF
TRBV6-1 CASSPTGAGKYEQYF
TRBV10-3 CDISESALVRNTGELFF
TRBV20-1 CSAPADLYEQYF
TRBV20-1 CSATDRVREFGEQFF
TRBV7-9 CASSLAPTGVLRF
TRBV15 CATSSPPSSGRAKYTGELFF